The next 20 T cell receptor beta chains were all read from a single sample in a study of blood T cell repertoires in COVID-19. Profiled with immunoSEQ multiplex PCR; TCRdb holds only in-frame clones, not every one. The sample holds 95,000 to 150,000 clones, roughly 88% seen once. The sample consisted of peripheral blood. Receptor source: a man between 35 and 55 years old with acute or convalescent COVID-19.

This chain uses TRBV29-1 with TRBJ1-1, with TRBD1 matching over 9 bases. The length of the CDR3 is 12 residues. In germline, CDR1 is SQVTM, CDR2 ANQGSEA. V shed 4 bases, J shed 5 bases, and the junction held 2 bases outside the gene matches. The CDR3 sequence: CSVGQGGTEAFF. For the CDR3, the DNA is TGCAGCGTTGGACAGGGGGGGACTGAAGCTTTCTTT.

The gene calls are TRBV20-1 and TRBJ2-1; 9 bases line up with TRBD2. The CDR3 totals 15 residues. After removal of 3 bases from V and 5 bases from J, the junction contained 8 bases not matched to a gene. Germline CDR1 and CDR2: DFQATT and SNEGSKA (reference sequence). CDR3 DNA: TGCAGTGCTAGTGAGAGCGGGAGGTTTAACAATGAGCAGTTCTTC. It yields the protein CSASESGRFNNEQFF.

This clone appeared once. This chain connects TRBV7-9 to TRBJ2-7; 9 bases match TRBD2. Per the germline V gene, CDR1 is SEHNR and CDR2 is FQNEAQ (reference sequence). V lost 3 bases, J lost 4 bases, and 16 bases stayed unmatched. The CDR3 is made up of 18 amino acids. The chain's CDR3 is CASSFPAGGSHDTYEQYF. In DNA, the CDR3 is TGTGCCAGCAGCTTTCCAGCGGGAGGCTCCCACGATACATACGAGCAGTACTTC.

The chain employs TRBV14 and TRBJ1-1; 7 nucleotides agree with TRBD1. J lost 7 bases, V lost 4 bases, and 3 bases had no gene match. The germline V gene encodes CDR1 SGHDN and CDR2 FVKESK. The CDR3 loop spans 12 amino acids. CDR3 DNA: TGTGCCAGCAGCCCGACAGGGTTTGAAGCTTTCTTT. This translates into CASSPTGFEAFF.

The sample holds one count of this clone. The V gene is TRBV7-2, the J gene TRBJ2-2; D unresolved. The germline CDR1 and CDR2 sequences are SGHTA and FQGNSA. V shed 5 bases and J shed 7 bases, with 8 bases lying between them. CDR3 length equals 12 residues. The CDR3 region has the DNA TGTGCCAGCAGCCTCTCCGTCGGGGAGCTGTTTTTT. Translation: CASSLSVGELFF.

V gene TRBV11-1 combines with J gene TRBJ1-6, with D possibly being TRBD1 (5 bases). This CDR3 is 13 amino acids long. Trimming removed 5 bases from V and 11 bases from J, with 13 bases in between. Germline-derived CDR1 and CDR2 are SGHAT and FQDESV (reference sequence). CDR3 nucleotides: TGTGCCAGCAGCCGCGGGGGGATTCCACCCCTCCACTTT. Its protein is CASSRGGIPPLHF.

In DNA form, the CDR3 reads TGCAGCGTTGACTACGGACAGTTTAACTATGGCTACACCTTC. Protein: CSVDYGQFNYGYTF. The rearrangement joins TRBV29-1 to TRBJ1-2; maybe TRBD1 (6 bases). Germline V gene sequence: CDR1 SQVTM, CDR2 ANQGSEA. Trimming took 3 bases from V and 1 from J, leaving 12 bases between them. The CDR3 length is 14 residues.

This clone turned up a few times. The rearrangement links TRBV5-4 to TRBJ2-3, with TRBD1 as a possible D gene (6 bases). Germline CDR1 SGHNT, CDR2 YYREEE (reference sequence). Deletions cut 5 bases from V and 0 bases from J, with 13 bases between. This CDR3 contains 15 residues. DNA for the CDR3: TGTGCCAGCAGTCCACAGGGCCGAAGCACAGATACGCAGTATTTT. Amino acid sequence: CASSPQGRSTDTQYF.

The rearrangement joins TRBV7-3 to TRBJ2-3, with a possible D match to TRBD2 (6 bases). Trimming stripped 4 bases from V and 0 bases from J, with 8 bases between. Germline V gene lookup returns CDR1 SGHTA and CDR2 FQGTGA. This CDR3 contains 14 residues. CDR3 loop: CASSSGTSTDTQYF. Written as DNA, the CDR3 is TGTGCCAGCAGCTCAGGGACTAGCACAGATACGCAGTATTTT.

The V gene is TRBV6-5, the J gene TRBJ1-6; D may be TRBD1 (6 bases). This CDR3 comprises 15 residues. Germline V lookup: CDR1 MNHEY, CDR2 SVGAGI. V gave up 10 bases and J gave up 0 bases, with 13 bases separating them. Written as DNA, the CDR3 is TGTGCCACCATAGGACAGAGCTCCTATAATTCACCCCTCCACTTT. It is translated as CATIGQSSYNSPLHF.

This chain links TRBV10-3 with TRBJ1-1; 7 bases map to TRBD1. Per germline, CDR1 ENHRY and CDR2 SYGVKD. V gave up 6 bases and J gave up 2 bases; unmatched junction bases: 6. The CDR3 loop spans 14 amino acids. DNA for the CDR3: TGTGCCATCAGCTCCCGGGACAGAAACACTGAAGCTTTCTTT. As protein: CAISSRDRNTEAFF.

This chain links TRBV5-6 with TRBJ1-2, with 8 bases matching TRBD1. After removal of 4 bases from V and 7 bases from J, the junction contained 9 bases not matched to a gene. The CDR3 has 14 amino acids. Germline assignment: CDR1 SGHDT and CDR2 YYEEEE. CDR3 loop: CASSQTRGRGGYTF. CDR3 nucleotides: TGTGCCAGCAGCCAAACCAGGGGGCGAGGTGGCTACACCTTC.

V usage is TRBV7-6 and J usage is TRBJ1-2, with 10 bases identical to TRBD1. In germline, CDR1 is SGHVS, CDR2 FNYEAQ. V shed 4 bases, J shed 4 bases, and the junction held 3 bases outside the gene matches. This CDR3 spans 14 amino acids. The CDR3 region is CASSSGQGIYGYTF. In nucleotides, the CDR3 is TGTGCCAGCAGCTCGGGACAGGGGATCTATGGCTACACCTTC.

The genes are TRBV7-9 and TRBJ2-1; 10 bases agree with TRBD1. In germline, CDR1 is SEHNR, CDR2 FQNEAQ (reference sequence). V was clipped by 5 bases and J by 4 bases; unmatched bases: 11. The CDR3 runs to 17 residues. CDR3 protein: CASSDDDGTGEYNEQFF. The CDR3 coding sequence is TGTGCCAGCAGCGACGACGACGGGACAGGGGAGTACAATGAGCAGTTCTTC.

CDR3 sequence (DNA): TGCAGTGCTAGTACCTACAGGGGGCTCACAGATACGCAGTATTTT. It is translated as CSASTYRGLTDTQYF. V usage is TRBV20-1 and J usage is TRBJ2-3, with 9 bases identical to TRBD1. With 3 bases clipped from V and 2 bases from J, the junction kept 6 bases outside the gene matches. The CDR3 extends over 15 amino acids. Per germline, CDR1 DFQATT and CDR2 SNEGSKA (reference sequence).

The CDR3 nucleotides are TGTGCCACCAGGACAGGCAAAAACATTCAGTACTTC. The encoded protein is CATRTGKNIQYF. The J gene is TRBJ2-4, the V gene TRBV6-5, with 7 bases lining up with TRBD1. The CDR3 runs to 12 residues. Unmatched junction bases numbered 3, after V lost 10 bases and J lost 3 bases. Germline V CDR1 and CDR2: MNHEY, SVGAGI.

This rearrangement joins TRBV6-5 to TRBJ2-7, with D possibly TRBD1 on 6 matching bases. The germline V gene encodes CDR1 MNHEY and CDR2 SVGAGI. The CDR3 is made up of 15 amino acids. V lost 4 bases, J lost 6 bases, and 19 bases lay in between. CDR3 sequence: CASSSTWGPSGEQYF. The CDR3 DNA follows: TGTGCCAGCAGTTCCACTTGGGGGCCCTCTGGCGAGCAGTACTTC.

This chain links TRBV7-2 with TRBJ2-1; 9 nucleotides line up with TRBD2. Losses at the gene ends were 4 bases for V and 7 bases for J; bases not matched to a gene: 11. This CDR3 contains 16 residues. The germline V gene has CDR1 SGHTA and CDR2 FQGNSA. The CDR3 spells CASSSRGGGGANEQFF. CDR3 coding DNA: TGTGCCAGCAGCTCCCGAGGGGGCGGGGGGGCGAATGAGCAGTTCTTC.

CDR3 amino acids: CASSYSGAGYTF. CDR3 DNA sequence: TGTGCCAGCAGTTACTCTGGGGCGGGCTACACCTTC. The chain is built from TRBV6-5 and TRBJ1-2; the D gene is possibly TRBD1 (5 bases). The V end lost 0 bases, the J end lost 8 bases, and 7 bases lay between the germline ends. The CDR3 sequence is 12 residues long. Germline V gives CDR1 MNHEY, CDR2 SVGAGI.

The V and J genes are TRBV24-1 and TRBJ2-7; possible D gene TRBD1, 6 bases. The length of the CDR3 is 13 residues. Germline assignment: CDR1 KGHDR and CDR2 SFDVKD. Between the trimmed V and J ends, which lost 4 bases and 4 bases, there was a span of 10 bases. The CDR3 sequence is CATSEAGAYEQYF. DNA for the CDR3: TGTGCCACCAGTGAGGCAGGGGCGTACGAGCAGTACTTC.